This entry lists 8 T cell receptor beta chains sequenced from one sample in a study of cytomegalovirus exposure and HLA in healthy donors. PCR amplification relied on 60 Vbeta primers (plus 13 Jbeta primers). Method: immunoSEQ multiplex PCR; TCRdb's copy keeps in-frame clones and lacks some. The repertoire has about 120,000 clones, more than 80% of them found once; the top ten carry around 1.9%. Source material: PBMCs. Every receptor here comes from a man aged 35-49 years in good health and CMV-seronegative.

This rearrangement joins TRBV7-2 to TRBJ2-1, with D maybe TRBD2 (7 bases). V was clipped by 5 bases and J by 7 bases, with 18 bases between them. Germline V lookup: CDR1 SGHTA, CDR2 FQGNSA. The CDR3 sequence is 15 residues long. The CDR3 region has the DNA TGTGCCAGCAGCGTTGCCGTGGGGGGGCTGAATGAGCAGTTCTTC. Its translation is CASSVAVGGLNEQFF.

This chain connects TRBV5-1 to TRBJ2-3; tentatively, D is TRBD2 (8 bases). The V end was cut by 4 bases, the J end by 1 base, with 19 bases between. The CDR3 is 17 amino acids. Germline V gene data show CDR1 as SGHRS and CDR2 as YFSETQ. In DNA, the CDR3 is TGCGCCAGCAGCGCCCGGGGGGGGCAGGGGGGCACAGATACGCAGTATTTT. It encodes CASSARGGQGGTDTQYF.

The CDR3 nucleotides read TGTGCCAGCAGCAAAGAGGATAGGGGTTTTCGGTCACCCCTCCACTTT. The encoded protein is CASSKEDRGFRSPLHF. The V and J genes are TRBV21-1 and TRBJ1-6; the tabulated D call, TRBD1, remains unverified against the DNA. TRBV21-1 is shown as a pseudogene. This CDR3 has 16 residues.

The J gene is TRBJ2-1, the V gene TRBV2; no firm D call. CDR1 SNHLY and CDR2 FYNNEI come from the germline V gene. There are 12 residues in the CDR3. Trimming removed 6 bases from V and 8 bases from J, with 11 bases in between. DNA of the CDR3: TGTGCCAGCAGATACACAGTGGATGAGCAGTTCTTC. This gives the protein CASRYTVDEQFF.

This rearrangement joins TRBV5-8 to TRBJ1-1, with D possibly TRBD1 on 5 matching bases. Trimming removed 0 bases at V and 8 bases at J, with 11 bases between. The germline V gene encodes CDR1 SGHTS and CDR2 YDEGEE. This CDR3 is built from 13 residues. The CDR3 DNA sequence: TGTGCCAGCAGCTTGGAGGCCCAGGGCGAAGCTTTCTTT. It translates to CASSLEAQGEAFF.

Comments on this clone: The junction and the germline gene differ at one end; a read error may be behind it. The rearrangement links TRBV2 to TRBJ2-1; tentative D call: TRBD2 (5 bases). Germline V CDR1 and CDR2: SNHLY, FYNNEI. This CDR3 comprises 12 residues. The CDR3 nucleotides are TGTGCCAGCCCTCCGGACTCAAGAGTTAAACTCTTC. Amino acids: CASPPDSRVKLF.

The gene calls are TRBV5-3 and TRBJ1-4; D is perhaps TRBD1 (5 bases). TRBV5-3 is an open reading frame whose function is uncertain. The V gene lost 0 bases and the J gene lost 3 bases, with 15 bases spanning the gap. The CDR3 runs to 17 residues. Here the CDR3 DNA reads TGTGCCAGAAGCTTGGGGGGATTGGGGCCCGCTAATGAAAAACTGTTTTTT. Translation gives CARSLGGLGPANEKLFF.

In nucleotides, the CDR3 is TGTGCCAGCAGACGAGATGGTCACGAGCAGTACTTC. Translated, it gives CASRRDGHEQYF. V and J are TRBV28 and TRBJ2-7; no definite D call. The CDR3 consists of 12 residues. Germline assignment: CDR1 MDHEN and CDR2 SYDVKM. V was cut by 6 bases and J by 5 bases, with 11 bases left in between.